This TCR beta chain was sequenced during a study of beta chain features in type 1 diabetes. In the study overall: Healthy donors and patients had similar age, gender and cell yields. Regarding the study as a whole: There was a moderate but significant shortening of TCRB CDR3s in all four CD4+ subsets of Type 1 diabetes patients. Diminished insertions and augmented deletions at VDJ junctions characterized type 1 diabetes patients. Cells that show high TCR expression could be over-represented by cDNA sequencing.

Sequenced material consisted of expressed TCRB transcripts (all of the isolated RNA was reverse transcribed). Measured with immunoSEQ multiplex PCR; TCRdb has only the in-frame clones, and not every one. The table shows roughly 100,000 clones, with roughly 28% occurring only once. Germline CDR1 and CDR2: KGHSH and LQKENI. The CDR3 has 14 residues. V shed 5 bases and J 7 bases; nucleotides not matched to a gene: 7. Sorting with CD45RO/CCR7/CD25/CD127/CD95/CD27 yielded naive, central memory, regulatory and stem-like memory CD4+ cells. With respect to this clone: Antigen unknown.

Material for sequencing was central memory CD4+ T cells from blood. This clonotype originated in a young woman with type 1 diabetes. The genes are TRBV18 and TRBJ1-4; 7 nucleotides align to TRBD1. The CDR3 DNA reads TGTGCCAGCTCAAATGACAGGGTGGTTGAAAAACTGTTTTTT. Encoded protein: CASSNDRVVEKLFF.